Listed below are T cell receptor beta chains from one sample, sequenced in a study of persistence of HIV-infected CD4 T cells. The assay was immunoSEQ multiplex PCR, and TCRdb's table has in-frame clones only and misses some. This sample yields 46,000 or so clones, of which approximately 72% are seen a single time; 2.5% to 3.5% belongs to the top ten. No antigens are known for them. Sequencing used CD4+ T cells sorted from PBMCs after 18-hour stimulation, obtained from a patient who received antiretroviral therapy. The receptors come from an adult man with HIV who was CMV-seropositive. Both conserved end residues are trimmed from each CDR3. The order of the fields is J gene, V gene, clone size, CDR3 protein. Only part of the rows carry a size: once, few, many, or a class if the clone is expanded.

J gene: TRBJ1-2; V gene: TRBV6-1; clone size: few; CDR3 protein: ASSDHGGRPVYGYT
J gene: TRBJ1-5; V gene: TRBV19; clone size: NA; CDR3 protein: ASSIDRGSGNQPQH
J gene: TRBJ1-2; V gene: TRBV5-4; clone size: NA; CDR3 protein: ASSLSEDGYT
J gene: TRBJ2-5; V gene: TRBV6-6; clone size: NA; CDR3 protein: ASRGQGQETQY
J gene: TRBJ2-1; V gene: TRBV6-5; clone size: NA; CDR3 protein: ASSYSGTNEQF
J gene: TRBJ1-1; V gene: TRBV3-1/TRBV3-2; clone size: NA; CDR3 protein: ASSPIGRYTEAF
J gene: TRBJ1-1; V gene: TRBV10-2; clone size: NA; CDR3 protein: ASGRAGSFGTEAF
J gene: TRBJ1-2; V gene: TRBV14; clone size: NA; CDR3 protein: ASSQQGTASGYT
J gene: TRBJ2-2; V gene: TRBV3-1/TRBV3-2; clone size: once; CDR3 protein: ASSPGILATGELF
J gene: TRBJ1-4; V gene: TRBV2; clone size: NA; CDR3 protein: ASSAGRGQGKREKLF
J gene: TRBJ1-2; V gene: TRBV3-1/TRBV3-2; clone size: NA; CDR3 protein: ASSQVPASNYGYT
J gene: TRBJ1-2; V gene: TRBV19; clone size: NA; CDR3 protein: ASTSIGTNYGYT
J gene: TRBJ1-3; V gene: TRBV6-5; clone size: NA; CDR3 protein: ASRAGTHSGNTIY
J gene: TRBJ2-5; V gene: TRBV7-8; clone size: NA; CDR3 protein: ASSLVPAGEWQETQY
J gene: TRBJ1-1; V gene: TRBV30; clone size: NA; CDR3 protein: AWGTTRATRVEAF
J gene: TRBJ1-1; V gene: TRBV5-1; clone size: NA; CDR3 protein: ASSLGTLNTEAF
J gene: TRBJ1-2; V gene: TRBV2; clone size: NA; CDR3 protein: ASSERLPGGYDYGYT
J gene: TRBJ1-1; V gene: TRBV4-1; clone size: NA; CDR3 protein: ASSQVGPTS
J gene: TRBJ2-7; V gene: TRBV5-8; clone size: once; CDR3 protein: ASSSPGQDLDEQY
J gene: TRBJ2-7; V gene: TRBV6-2/TRBV6-3; clone size: NA; CDR3 protein: ASSWLGRLWDEQY
J gene: TRBJ1-5; V gene: TRBV19; clone size: few; CDR3 protein: ASSTPVPGSQPQH
J gene: TRBJ1-2; V gene: TRBV25-1; clone size: NA; CDR3 protein: ASSENYGYT
J gene: TRBJ1-6; V gene: TRBV18; clone size: NA; CDR3 protein: ASSPPTGTRPLH
J gene: TRBJ1-1; V gene: TRBV7-9; clone size: NA; CDR3 protein: ASRTGAANTEAF
J gene: TRBJ1-4; V gene: TRBV27; clone size: once; CDR3 protein: ASSPRRGFTNEKLF
J gene: TRBJ2-1; V gene: TRBV14; clone size: NA; CDR3 protein: ASSQQGLFQF
J gene: TRBJ2-7; V gene: TRBV5-1; clone size: NA; CDR3 protein: ASSRAGSREQY
J gene: TRBJ2-1; V gene: TRBV19; clone size: NA; CDR3 protein: ASSRTSGRNEQF
J gene: TRBJ1-6; V gene: TRBV27; clone size: once; CDR3 protein: ASRLWQANNSPLH
J gene: TRBJ2-3; V gene: TRBV6-6; clone size: few; CDR3 protein: ASNIRTPASTDTQY
J gene: TRBJ2-7; V gene: TRBV19; clone size: NA; CDR3 protein: ASSLTGILYEQY
J gene: TRBJ2-1; V gene: TRBV6-5; clone size: NA; CDR3 protein: ASTEREGVGNEQF
J gene: TRBJ1-1; V gene: TRBV7-2; clone size: NA; CDR3 protein: ASSLEVAAVAAF
J gene: TRBJ1-2; V gene: TRBV5-6; clone size: NA; CDR3 protein: ASSTATYGYT
J gene: TRBJ2-1; V gene: TRBV29-1; clone size: NA; CDR3 protein: SVVGSYNEQF
J gene: TRBJ2-3; V gene: TRBV11-3; clone size: NA; CDR3 protein: ASSLLGGSTDTQY
J gene: TRBJ1-5; V gene: TRBV28; clone size: once; CDR3 protein: ASSFIPGQSPGQPQH
J gene: TRBJ1-2; V gene: TRBV19; clone size: NA; CDR3 protein: ASSIDLQTNTYGYT
J gene: TRBJ2-4; V gene: TRBV25-1; clone size: NA; CDR3 protein: ASAGQGVDIQY
J gene: TRBJ2-5; V gene: TRBV3-1/TRBV3-2; clone size: NA; CDR3 protein: ASSQGVIGTQY
J gene: TRBJ1-2; V gene: TRBV6-2/TRBV6-3; clone size: NA; CDR3 protein: ASSLRDSPNYGYT
J gene: TRBJ2-2; V gene: TRBV14; clone size: NA; CDR3 protein: ASSRTRNTGELF
J gene: TRBJ1-1; V gene: TRBV21-1; clone size: NA; CDR3 protein: ASSRTRGPGTEAF
J gene: TRBJ2-7; V gene: TRBV4-3; clone size: once; CDR3 protein: ASSQQVAGGTYEQY
J gene: TRBJ2-1; V gene: TRBV27; clone size: few; CDR3 protein: ASSFTANEQF
J gene: TRBJ1-1; V gene: TRBV18; clone size: NA; CDR3 protein: ASSPRVGDTEAF
J gene: TRBJ1-1; V gene: TRBV7-3; clone size: NA; CDR3 protein: ASSSGTGERDTEAF
J gene: TRBJ1-2; V gene: TRBV3-1/TRBV3-2; clone size: NA; CDR3 protein: ASSQDLAGVDGYT
J gene: TRBJ2-7; V gene: TRBV7-6; clone size: NA; CDR3 protein: ASSRTGGSEQY
J gene: TRBJ2-7; V gene: TRBV20-1; clone size: NA; CDR3 protein: SATRSYEQY
J gene: TRBJ2-7; V gene: TRBV10-2; clone size: few; CDR3 protein: ASSESSGQHYEQY
J gene: TRBJ1-2; V gene: TRBV30; clone size: NA; CDR3 protein: ARTTAANYGYT
J gene: TRBJ1-2; V gene: TRBV5-6; clone size: NA; CDR3 protein: ASSLEAIQANYGYT
J gene: TRBJ1-2; V gene: TRBV4-3; clone size: once; CDR3 protein: ASSQRTGLDYGYT
J gene: TRBJ2-3; V gene: TRBV24-1; clone size: NA; CDR3 protein: ATSDPGTGRKADTQY
J gene: TRBJ2-4; V gene: TRBV5-6; clone size: NA; CDR3 protein: ASSFLSGGGKNIQY
J gene: TRBJ2-7; V gene: TRBV15; clone size: NA; CDR3 protein: ATSRASGGAYEQY
J gene: TRBJ2-5; V gene: TRBV3-1/TRBV3-2; clone size: NA; CDR3 protein: ASSRPRTGAYRGETQY
J gene: TRBJ1-5; V gene: TRBV3-1/TRBV3-2; clone size: NA; CDR3 protein: ASSQDKSQPQH
J gene: TRBJ1-1; V gene: TRBV5-8; clone size: NA; CDR3 protein: ASSLVRGRGTEAF